This record concerns one T cell receptor (beta chain) sequence. Its cognate antigen is unknown. This specimen belongs to a study of radiotherapy plus CTLA-4 blockade in lung cancer. Study context: Objective response was observed in roughly a sixth of patients, and disease control in just over 30%.

Profiling relied on immunoSEQ multiplex PCR, and the TCRdb table lists in-frame clones only, not all of them. The sample comprises about 60,000 clones, 70% to 85% of which are singletons, and approximately 4.3% rests with the top ten. General study findings and limits: TCR clones originating in tumors grew in number in blood after radiotherapy plus ipilimumab.

V shed 1 base and J 4 bases; nucleotides not matched to a gene: 7. Germline-derived CDR1 and CDR2 are SGHVS and FNYEAQ. The CDR3 loop spans 16 amino acids. The source was peripheral blood, collected from a patient treated with radiotherapy plus ipilimumab. The chain joins TRBV7-6 to TRBJ2-3, with TRBD1 matching 8 bases. The clonotype comes from a human donor with non-small cell lung cancer who had a partial response to radiotherapy plus ipilimumab. This chain's CDR3 is CASSLGGTGSADTQYF. Here the CDR3 DNA reads TGTGCCAGCAGCTTAGGAGGGACAGGATCGGCAGATACGCAGTATTTT.